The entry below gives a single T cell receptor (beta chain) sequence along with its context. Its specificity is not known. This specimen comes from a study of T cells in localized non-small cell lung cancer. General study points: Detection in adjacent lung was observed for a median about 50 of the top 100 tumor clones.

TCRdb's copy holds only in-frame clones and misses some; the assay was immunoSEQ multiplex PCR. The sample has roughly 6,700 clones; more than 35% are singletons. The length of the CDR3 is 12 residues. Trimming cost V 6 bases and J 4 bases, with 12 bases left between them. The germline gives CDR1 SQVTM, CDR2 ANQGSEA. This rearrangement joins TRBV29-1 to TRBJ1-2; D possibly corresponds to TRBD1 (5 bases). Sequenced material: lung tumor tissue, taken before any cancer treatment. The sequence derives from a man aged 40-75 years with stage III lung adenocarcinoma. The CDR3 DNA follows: TGCAGCGTCGCGGGGACGGTCTATGGCTACACCTTC. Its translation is CSVAGTVYGYTF.